A single sample is the source of the 11 T cell receptor beta chains below, sequenced in a study of blood T cell repertoires in COVID-19. The protocol was immunoSEQ multiplex PCR, while the TCRdb copy is restricted to in-frame clones and leaves out a portion. The repertoire holds 150,000 to 200,000 clones, with 70% to 90% as singletons. The sample was peripheral blood. Receptors originate from a man aged 35 to 55 with active or convalescent COVID-19.

The chain couples TRBV10-3 to TRBJ1-2; TRBD1 agrees at 7 bases. This CDR3 is 14 amino acids long. J was trimmed by 4 bases and V by 3 bases; bases with no gene match: 5. Per the germline V gene, CDR1 is ENHRY and CDR2 is SYGVKD. CDR3 bases: TGTGCCATCAGTGACCCGACAGGGAGCTATGGCTACACCTTC. Protein: CAISDPTGSYGYTF.

The chain joins TRBV6-5 to TRBJ2-5, with 7 positions matching TRBD1. CDR1 is MNHEY, CDR2 SVGAGI, per germline. The CDR3 extends over 16 amino acids. V shed 4 bases and J 4 bases; nucleotides not matched to a gene: 12. CDR3 protein: CASSLISGQPGETQYF. Written as DNA, the CDR3 is TGTGCCAGCAGTTTAATCTCGGGACAGCCTGGAGAGACCCAGTACTTC.

The chain joins TRBV20-1 to TRBJ2-3; TRBD2 agrees at 16 bases. In germline, CDR1 is DFQATT, CDR2 SNEGSKA (reference sequence). J gave up 3 bases and V 6 bases, and 6 bases lay outside the gene matches. The CDR3 consists of 16 residues. CDR3: CSASPGLAGGTDTQYF. The CDR3 nucleotides are TGCAGTGCGAGTCCGGGACTAGCGGGGGGGACAGATACGCAGTATTTT.

The V gene is TRBV5-6, the J gene TRBJ2-1; D might be TRBD1 (6 bases). Trimming took off 6 bases at V and 8 bases at J, with 15 bases between the two ends. CDR1 and CDR2 from the germline V gene are SGHDT and YYEEEE. The CDR3 is 13 residues long. CDR3 nucleotides: TGTGCCAGCAACAGGGTCGGGGTCGATGAGCAGTTCTTC. Translating gives CASNRVGVDEQFF.

J is TRBJ2-2 and V is TRBV5-1, with 9 bases matching TRBD2. Trimming took 6 bases from V and 7 from J; bases not matched to a gene: 4. The CDR3 is 13 residues long. The germline gives CDR1 SGHRS, CDR2 YFSETQ. The CDR3 DNA follows: TGCGCCAGCAAGATAGCGGGAGACGGGGAGCTGTTTTTT. It yields the protein CASKIAGDGELFF.

This clone showed up just once. CDR3 DNA: TGTGCCAGCAACTTGGGGCAGGAGTTTGGTTATGAGCAGTTCTTC. It codes for CASNLGQEFGYEQFF. This chain links TRBV11-3 with TRBJ2-1, with D possibly TRBD1 on 5 matching bases. Trimming pared 7 bases from V and 8 bases from J, leaving 21 bases between. Germline V gene lookup returns CDR1 SGHNT and CDR2 YENEEA. The CDR3 has 15 residues.

The V and J genes are TRBV7-2 and TRBJ2-5; D remains unclear. V lost 2 bases, J lost 3 bases, and 7 bases lay in between. This CDR3 has 13 residues. Germline V gene sequence: CDR1 SGHTA, CDR2 FQGNSA. This chain's CDR3 is CASSLRRKETQYF. The CDR3 coding sequence is TGTGCCAGCAGCTTACGTAGAAAAGAGACCCAGTACTTC.

This chain joins TRBV7-9 and TRBJ2-3, with a possible D match to TRBD2 (5 bases). This CDR3 is 14 amino acids long. With 2 bases removed from V and 3 bases from J, the gap between germline ends came to 9 bases. Germline V gene lookup returns CDR1 SEHNR and CDR2 FQNEAQ (reference sequence). CDR3 coding DNA: TGTGCCAGCAGCTTACCGGGAAGTACAGATACGCAGTATTTT. It is translated as CASSLPGSTDTQYF.

The CDR3, as DNA: TGTGCCAGTAAGCGGATAGATACGCAGTATTTT. It translates to CASKRIDTQYF. The V gene is TRBV12-3 or TRBV12-4, the J gene TRBJ2-3; D possibly corresponds to TRBD2 (5 bases). Trimming left V 9 bases short and J 5 bases short, with 9 bases between. The CDR3 sequence is 11 residues long.

The table lists this clone with a count of one. V gene TRBV18 combines with J gene TRBJ2-1, with 7 bases aligning to TRBD1. Germline CDR1 and CDR2: KGHSH and LQKENI. CDR3 length equals 13 residues. V was clipped by 8 bases and J by 0 bases; unmatched bases: 1. In DNA form, the CDR3 reads TGTGCCAGCGGGGACAGCTCCTACAATGAGCAGTTCTTC. This encodes CASGDSSYNEQFF.

The rearrangement uses TRBV5-1 and TRBJ2-1, with D possibly matching TRBD1 (5 bases). The CDR3 spans 17 residues. Germline V lookup: CDR1 SGHRS, CDR2 YFSETQ. V dropped 4 bases and J dropped 0 bases, with 17 bases sitting between them. Written as DNA, the CDR3 is TGCGCCAGCAGCGGGGCCTCGAGACTCAGCTCCTACAATGAGCAGTTCTTC. Residues: CASSGASRLSSYNEQFF. Combining the CDR3 with reference TRBV5-1 and TRBJ2-1 gives the whole variable domain KAGVTQTPRYLIKTRGQQVTLSCSPISGHRSVSWYQQTPGQGLQFLFEYFSETQRNKGNFPGRFSGRQFSNSRSEMNVSTLELGDSALYLCASSGASRLSSYNEQFFGPGTRLTVL.